Listed here is a single T cell receptor beta chain. Its specificity is unknown. The data originate from a study of long-term antiretroviral therapy in people with HIV. Samples were assayed with immunoSEQ v3.0 at survey level. The data were produced by immunoSEQ multiplex PCR, yet TCRdb's version contains in-frame clones alone and is incomplete. Here the sample spans some 28,000 clones, approximately 88% being singletons. CDR1 is SEHNR and CDR2 is FQNEAQ in the germline V gene (reference sequence). This CDR3 has 13 amino acids. V was pared by 4 bases and J by 5 bases, with 11 bases between. Findings of the study overall: Diversity measured after ART increased yet remained under transplant donor controls.

Source: unsorted PBMCs, taken about 2.7 years after starting antiretroviral therapy. The rearrangement uses TRBV7-9 and TRBJ1-1; weak D call: TRBD1 (5 bases). The sequence came from a man aged 30 to 39 with HIV. CDR3 bases: TGTGCCAGCAGCTCCCCAGGGAGGACTGAAGCTTTCTTT. It yields the protein CASSSPGRTEAFF.